A single TCR beta chain is shown here with its context. The antigen is not known. The CDR3 loop spans 18 amino acids. Trimming at V came to 2 bases and at J to 3 bases, leaving 8 bases not matched to a gene. The germline gives CDR1 MNHNS, CDR2 SASEGT. The entry originates in a study of immune evolution from preneoplasia to lung adenocarcinoma. Using immunoSEQ multiplex PCR, the repertoire was profiled, and TCRdb retains in-frame clones only, with some absent. The repertoire holds 9,500 to 12,000 clones, with around 86% as singletons. Study results and limitations: Top clone share appeared to fall from AAH through AIS, MIA, adenocarcinoma.

This chain connects TRBV6-1 to TRBJ2-5; 14 positions agree with TRBD2. This sequence originates from a person aged 65-85 years with invasive lung adenocarcinoma. Sequencing was carried out using FFPE invasive lung adenocarcinoma tissue. CDR3 sequence (DNA): TGTGCCAGCAGTGAAAGGTCTGGGGGACTAGCGGGGGAAGAGACCCAGTACTTC. This sequence encodes CASSERSGGLAGEETQYF.